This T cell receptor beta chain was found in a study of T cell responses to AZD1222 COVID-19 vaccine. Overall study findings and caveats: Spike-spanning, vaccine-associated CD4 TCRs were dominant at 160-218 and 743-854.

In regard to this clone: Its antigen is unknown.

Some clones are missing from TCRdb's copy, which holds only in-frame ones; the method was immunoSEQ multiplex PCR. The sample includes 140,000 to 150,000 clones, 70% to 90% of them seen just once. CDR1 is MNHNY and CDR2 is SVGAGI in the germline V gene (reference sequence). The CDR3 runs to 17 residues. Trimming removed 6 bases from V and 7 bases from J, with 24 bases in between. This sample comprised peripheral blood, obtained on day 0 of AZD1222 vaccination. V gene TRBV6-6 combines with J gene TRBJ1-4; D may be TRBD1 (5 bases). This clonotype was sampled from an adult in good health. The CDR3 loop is CASSRTLLEGRTEKLFF. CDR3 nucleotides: TGTGCCAGCAGCCGAACCCTCCTGGAGGGACGGACTGAAAAACTGTTTTTT.